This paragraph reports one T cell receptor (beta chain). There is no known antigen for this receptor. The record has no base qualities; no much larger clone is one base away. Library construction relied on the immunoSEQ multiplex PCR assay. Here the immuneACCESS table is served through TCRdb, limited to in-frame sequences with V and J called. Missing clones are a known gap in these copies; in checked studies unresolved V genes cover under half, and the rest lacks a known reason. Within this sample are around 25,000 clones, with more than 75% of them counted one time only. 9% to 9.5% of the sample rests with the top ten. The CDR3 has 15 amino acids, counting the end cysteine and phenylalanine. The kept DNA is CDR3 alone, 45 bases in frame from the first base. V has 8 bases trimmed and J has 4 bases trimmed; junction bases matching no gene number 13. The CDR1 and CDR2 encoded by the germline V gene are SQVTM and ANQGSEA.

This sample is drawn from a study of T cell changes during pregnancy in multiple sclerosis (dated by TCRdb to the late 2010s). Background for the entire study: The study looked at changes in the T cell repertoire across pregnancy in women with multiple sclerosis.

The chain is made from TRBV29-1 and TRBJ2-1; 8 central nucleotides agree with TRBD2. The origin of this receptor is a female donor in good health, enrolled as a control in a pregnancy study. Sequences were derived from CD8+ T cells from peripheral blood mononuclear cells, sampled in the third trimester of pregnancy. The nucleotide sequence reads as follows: TGCAGCTTCCCGCTGCCCGCGGGGGGATACAATGAGCAGTTCTTC. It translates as CSFPLPAGGYNEQFF.